This record looks at one TCR beta chain sequence and its context. Antigen specificity is unknown. CDR3 size: 14 residues. V lost 2 bases to trimming and J lost 4 bases; unmatched junction nucleotides: 4. Germline V gene lookup returns CDR1 SQVTM and CDR2 ANQGSEA. This entry belongs to a study of T cell responses to AZD1222 COVID-19 vaccine. Study-level information: Second-dose schedules of about 4 or about 12 weeks were combined. Findings and caveats of the study: The peak T cell response came first, and repertoires were sampled only after it. A reported finding is that nearly half of spike-specific TCRs target unmutated variant regions.

Repertoires were generated with immunoSEQ multiplex PCR, while TCRdb's copy carries only in-frame clones and drops some. The sample records roughly 150,000 clones, approximately 90% being singletons. Sequenced here: peripheral blood, sampled on day 0 of AZD1222 vaccination. The TCR originated in an adult in good health. V gene TRBV29-1 combines with J gene TRBJ2-2; 7 bases align to TRBD2. The CDR3 is CSVETGRRTGELFF. The CDR3 nucleotides are TGCAGCGTTGAAACCGGGAGGCGCACCGGGGAGCTGTTTTTT.